The clone carrying this T cell receptor (beta chain) was picked up a small number of times. Its antigen is undetermined. The source of the sample is a study of response to subunit inactivated influenza vaccine. Whole-study results and caveats: The authors suggested that every seasonal influenza vaccination recruits few new T cells.

One entry per CDR3 protein, called by TCRdb with MiXCR from the RT-PCR reads. The sample carries some 600,000 distinct CDR3 sequences, 14% recorded once. Material: PBMCs from blood, obtained 14 days before vaccination. This TCR was recovered from a man aged 50 to 59 who received an inactivated influenza vaccine.

CDR3 in amino acids: CASSVRTPNTGELFF. The CDR3 coding sequence is TGTGCCAGCAGTGTTAGGACCCCGAACACCGGGGAGCTGTTTTTT. The chain joins TRBV6-1 to TRBJ2-2; D gene ambiguous. CDR3 length: 15 amino acids. V gave up 4 bases and J gave up 0 bases, with 9 bases separating them. Germline lookup yields CDR1 MNHNS and CDR2 SASEGT.